The clone carrying this T cell receptor beta chain has only a few counts. Its target is unknown. The entry originates in a study of T cells after posttransplantation cyclophosphamide. General observations from the study: Later post-transplant blood repertoires were often dominated by donor CD8+ memory clones. Tissue-infiltrating T cells from skin or gut overlapped little with blood T cells.

Method: immunoSEQ multiplex PCR; TCRdb's copy keeps in-frame clones and lacks some. The repertoire has roughly 4,500 clones, over 60% of them found once; the top ten carry 17%. The germline V gene encodes CDR1 MNHEY and CDR2 SVGAGI. V lost 6 bases to trimming and J lost 9 bases; unmatched junction nucleotides: 13. There are 15 residues in the CDR3. Busulfan-fludarabine conditioning, marrow transplant, and cyclophosphamide on days +3 and +4 were administered. The rearrangement joins TRBV6-5 to TRBJ1-5; TRBD1 matches 8 bases. The receptor comes from a male patient in his sixties or seventies who received an allogeneic stem cell transplant from an unrelated donor, was CMV-positive, and had acute GVHD only. A subset of T cells may come from the graft donor. Sequences were derived from PBMCs, sampled 362 days after allogeneic stem cell transplant with posttransplant cyclophosphamide. This CDR3 is CASSSDRGGRGPQHF. Written as DNA, the CDR3 is TGTGCCAGCAGCAGCGACAGGGGCGGGAGGGGGCCCCAGCATTTT.